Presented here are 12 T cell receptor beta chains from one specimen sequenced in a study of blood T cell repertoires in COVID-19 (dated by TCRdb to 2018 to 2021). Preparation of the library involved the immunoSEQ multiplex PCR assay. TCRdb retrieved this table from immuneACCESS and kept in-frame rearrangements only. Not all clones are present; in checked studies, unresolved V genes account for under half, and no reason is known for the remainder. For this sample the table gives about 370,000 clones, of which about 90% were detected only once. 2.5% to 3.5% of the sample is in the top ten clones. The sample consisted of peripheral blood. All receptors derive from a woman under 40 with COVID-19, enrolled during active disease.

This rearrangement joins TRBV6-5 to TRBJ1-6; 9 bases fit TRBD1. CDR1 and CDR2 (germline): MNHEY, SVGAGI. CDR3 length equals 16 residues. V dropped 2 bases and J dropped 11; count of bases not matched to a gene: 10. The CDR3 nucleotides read TGTGCCAGCAGTTACGTAGGACAGGGGCTTTGGACACCCCTCCACTTT. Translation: CASSYVGQGLWTPLHF.

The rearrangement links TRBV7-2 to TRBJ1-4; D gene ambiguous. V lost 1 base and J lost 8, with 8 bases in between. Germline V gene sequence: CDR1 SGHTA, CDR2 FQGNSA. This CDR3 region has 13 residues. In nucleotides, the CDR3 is TGTGCCAGCAGCTTAGTCTCAGGAGAAAAACTGTTTTTT. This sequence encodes CASSLVSGEKLFF.

CDR3: CASRARATYEQYF. The DNA of the CDR3 is TGTGCCAGTCGAGCGCGCGCAACCTACGAGCAGTACTTC. The chain links TRBV6-5 to TRBJ2-7; the D is unclear. Germline CDR1 reads MNHEY; CDR2 reads SVGAGI. Trimming left V 9 bases short and J 2 bases short, with 14 bases between. The CDR3 totals 13 residues.

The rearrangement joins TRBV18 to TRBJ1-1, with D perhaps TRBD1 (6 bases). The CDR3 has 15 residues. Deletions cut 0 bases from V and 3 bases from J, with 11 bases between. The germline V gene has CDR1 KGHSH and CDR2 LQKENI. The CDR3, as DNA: TGTGCCAGCTCACCACCGACAGGACGCCACACTGAAGCTTTCTTT. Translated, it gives CASSPPTGRHTEAFF.

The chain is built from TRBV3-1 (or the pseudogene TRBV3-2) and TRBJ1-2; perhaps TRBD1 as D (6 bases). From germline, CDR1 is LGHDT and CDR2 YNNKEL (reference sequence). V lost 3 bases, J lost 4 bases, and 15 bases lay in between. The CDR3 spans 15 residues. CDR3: CASSQTTTGPYGYTF. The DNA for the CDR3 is TGTGCCAGCAGCCAGACGACGACAGGCCCCTATGGCTACACCTTC.

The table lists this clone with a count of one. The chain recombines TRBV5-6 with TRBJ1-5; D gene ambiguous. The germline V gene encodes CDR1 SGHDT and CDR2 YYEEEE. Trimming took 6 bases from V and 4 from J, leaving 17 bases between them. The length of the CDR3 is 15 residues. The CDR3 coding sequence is TGTGCCAGCAACCCCTGGGCACGGCAAAATCAGCCCCAGCATTTT. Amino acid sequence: CASNPWARQNQPQHF.

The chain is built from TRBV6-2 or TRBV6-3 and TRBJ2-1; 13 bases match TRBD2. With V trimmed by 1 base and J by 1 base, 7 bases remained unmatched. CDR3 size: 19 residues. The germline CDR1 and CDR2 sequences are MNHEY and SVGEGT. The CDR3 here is CASSYFHPGLAGSYNEQFF. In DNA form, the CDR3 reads TGTGCCAGCAGTTACTTTCATCCGGGACTAGCGGGGTCCTACAATGAGCAGTTCTTC.

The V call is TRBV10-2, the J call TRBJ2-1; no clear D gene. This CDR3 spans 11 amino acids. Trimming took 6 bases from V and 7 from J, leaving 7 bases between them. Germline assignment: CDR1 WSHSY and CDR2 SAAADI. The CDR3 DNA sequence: TGCGCCAGCAGCACTGAGAATGAGCAGTTCTTC. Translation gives CASSTENEQFF.

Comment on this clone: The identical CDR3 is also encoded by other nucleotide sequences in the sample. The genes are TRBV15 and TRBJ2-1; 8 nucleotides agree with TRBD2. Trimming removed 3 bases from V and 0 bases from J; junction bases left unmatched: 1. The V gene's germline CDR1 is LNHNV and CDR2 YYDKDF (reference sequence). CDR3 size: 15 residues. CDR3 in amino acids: CATSRSGSSYNEQFF. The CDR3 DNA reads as TGTGCCACCAGCAGGAGCGGGAGCTCCTACAATGAGCAGTTCTTC.

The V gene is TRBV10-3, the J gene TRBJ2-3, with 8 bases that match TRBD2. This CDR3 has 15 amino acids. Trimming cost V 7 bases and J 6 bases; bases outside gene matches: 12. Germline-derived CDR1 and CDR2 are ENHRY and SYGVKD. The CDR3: CAIMVTGGAGDTQYF. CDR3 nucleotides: TGTGCCATCATGGTGACCGGGGGGGCCGGGGATACGCAGTATTTT.

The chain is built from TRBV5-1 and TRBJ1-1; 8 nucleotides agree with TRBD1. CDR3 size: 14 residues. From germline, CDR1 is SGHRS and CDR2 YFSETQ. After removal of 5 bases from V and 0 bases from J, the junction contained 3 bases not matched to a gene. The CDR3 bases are TGCGCCAGCAGAAGGACAGGGATGAACACTGAAGCTTTCTTT. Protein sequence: CASRRTGMNTEAFF.

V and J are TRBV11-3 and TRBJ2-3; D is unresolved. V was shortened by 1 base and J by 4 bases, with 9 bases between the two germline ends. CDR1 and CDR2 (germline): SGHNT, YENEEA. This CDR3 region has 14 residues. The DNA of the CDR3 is TGTGCCAGCAGCTTAGCAACCCCGGCAGATACGCAGTATTTT. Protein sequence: CASSLATPADTQYF.